The T cell receptor (beta chain) under discussion was sequenced for a study of T cell repertoires in cytomegalovirus infection (dated by TCRdb to about 2019). Turning to the overall study: Because public TCR beta signatures pointed to carriage of CMV infection together with the matching HLA type, the HLA type of each donor mattered for the analysis.

General conclusions and limits of the study: The ex vivo response was dominated by HLA-C-restricted CMV-specific TCR beta clonotypes, and the single most frequent clonotype in two of eight donors was supplied by these HLA-C-restricted clonotypes. Cumulative frequency of public TCR beta family members discriminated carriers of CMV infection plus the relevant HLA type in this cohort and an independent roughly 330-donor cohort.

This clonotype was recorded many times. It lacks a known antigen. The input lacks base qualities; no much larger clone sits a single base away. Sequencing relied on an Illumina HiSeq 1500. The raw public data were reprocessed by TCRdb itself: fastp quality trimming at Q25, MiXCR clonotype calling, in-frame beta chains only. Every entry covers one CDR3 protein and lists the most common genes and DNA from its rows. The sample table shows about 530,000 distinct CDR3 sequences, and about 25% are seen once. The ten biggest clones cover over 10% of the sample. V and J are truncated by 9 bases and 4 bases respectively, leaving an intervening sequence of 15 bases. Inclusive of the bounding cysteine and phenylalanine, the CDR3 is 13 residues long. Only the CDR3 region is kept as DNA, spanning 39 bases read in frame from base 1.

The sequenced material came from PBMCs. Recombination joined TRBV12-3 or TRBV12-4 with TRBJ1-2, and TRBD1 may be the D gene, going by 6 matching bases. This TCR was sampled from a human donor in good health (CMV status not recorded). Some clones in this sample may be carry-over from other donors' samples. The CDR3 here reads CASGRGDFYGYTF. Read as DNA, the sequence is TGTGCCAGTGGCAGGGGCGACTTCTATGGCTACACCTTC.